The clone carrying this TCR beta chain came up a few times. Its antigen is still unknown. This record belongs to a study of blood T cells in healthy people across ages. This CDR3 spans 13 amino acids. Trimming cost V 5 bases and J 6 bases, with 13 bases left between them. Through a sample-barcoded 5' primer and a J-beta primer mix, a second PCR was run for about 7 to 12 cycles. TCRdb reprocessed the 5' RACE reads via MiXCR and lists one record per CDR3 protein. The sample yields about 290,000 distinct CDR3 sequences, 27% seen once. The study's findings and limits: Roughly linear declines in TCR beta diversity per million T cells occurred with age.

The sample comprised blood. This receptor was obtained from a woman in her seventies in good health. The rearrangement joins TRBV12-3 or TRBV12-4 to TRBJ1-2; TRBD1 might be the D (6 bases). CDR3 in DNA: TGTGCCAGCAGTGGCTGGGGGGGCGATGGCTACACCTTC. Translating gives CASSGWGGDGYTF.